A single sample is the source of the 19 T cell receptor beta chains below, sequenced in a study of siplizumab effects on memory and regulatory T cells. TCRdb's copy holds only in-frame clones and misses some; the assay was immunoSEQ multiplex PCR. The data contain about 94,000 clones, 90% to 95% of them seen just once; the ten biggest clones take up around 0.33%. The sample consisted of non-Treg CD4+ T cells sorted from blood. Receptors were obtained from a human donor in good health.

The V call is TRBV27, the J call TRBJ2-3, with no clear D. This CDR3 has 14 amino acids. Germline CDR1 is MNHEY and CDR2 is SMNVEV (reference sequence). V lost 3 bases, J lost 1 base, and 8 bases lay in between. CDR3 region: CASSFAVGTDTQYF. DNA for the CDR3: TGTGCCAGCAGTTTTGCGGTGGGCACAGATACGCAGTATTTT.

The CDR3 coding sequence is TGTGCCAGCAGCTCCCGGGGCATGGGTGGAAACACCATATATTTT. Translating gives CASSSRGMGGNTIYF. The chain combines TRBV6-5 with TRBJ1-3; possible D gene TRBD1, 5 bases. Germline values: CDR1 MNHEY, CDR2 SVGAGI. V lost 6 bases and J 3 bases, leaving 15 bases between the germline ends. The CDR3 consists of 15 residues.

This clone appeared once. The junction and the germline gene differ at one end; a read error may be behind it. Other DNA sequences within the sample encode an identical CDR3. This chain joins TRBV30 and TRBJ2-7; 8 nucleotides match TRBD1. The V gene's germline CDR1 is GTSNPN and CDR2 SVGIG (reference sequence). This CDR3 has 13 residues. The CDR3 sequence is CAWSVQGAYEQYF. For the CDR3, the DNA is TGTGCTTGGAGTGTACAGGGGGCCTACGAGCAGTACTTC.

This chain links TRBV2 with TRBJ1-2; D call uncertain. Looked up from germline, CDR1 is SNHLY and CDR2 is FYNNEI. The CDR3 is made up of 13 amino acids. The V end lost 7 bases, the J end lost 7 bases, and 16 bases lay between the germline ends. CDR3 protein: CASKEAPAFGYTF. CDR3 in DNA: TGTGCCAGCAAGGAGGCACCGGCGTTTGGCTACACCTTC.

This clone has just one count. The V call is TRBV10-3, the J call TRBJ2-3; 10 bases align to TRBD2. The CDR3 is 15 amino acids. CDR1 is ENHRY, CDR2 SYGVKD, per germline. With V trimmed by 5 bases and J by 2 bases, 4 bases remained unmatched. CDR3 loop: CAISSSGGDTDTQYF. The CDR3 nucleotides read TGTGCCATCAGTTCTAGCGGGGGAGACACAGATACGCAGTATTTT.

This chain uses TRBV5-1 with TRBJ2-5; D possibly corresponds to TRBD1 (5 bases). The V and J ends lost 6 bases and 5 bases respectively, with 23 bases between them. Germline V lookup: CDR1 SGHRS, CDR2 YFSETQ. The length of the CDR3 is 16 residues. CDR3 loop: CASTFGAGSFGETQYF. The CDR3 nucleotides are TGCGCCAGCACCTTTGGGGCAGGATCTTTTGGGGAGACCCAGTACTTC.

The V gene is TRBV30, the J gene TRBJ1-3; D not resolved. The CDR3 is made up of 15 amino acids. Germline V gene data show CDR1 as GTSNPN and CDR2 as SVGIG (reference sequence). V lost 4 bases and J 1 base, leaving 14 bases between the germline ends. CDR3 residues: CAWIPITRSGNTIYF. The CDR3 DNA is TGTGCCTGGATTCCCATCACTCGATCTGGAAACACCATATATTTT.

The rearrangement links TRBV4-3 to TRBJ1-1, with D maybe TRBD1 (5 bases). Germline lookup yields CDR1 LGHNA and CDR2 YSLEER. Trimming took off 0 bases at V and 10 bases at J, with 12 bases between the two ends. This CDR3 is built from 13 residues. CDR3 sequence: CASSQDMAGRAFF. For the CDR3, the DNA is TGCGCCAGCAGCCAAGATATGGCAGGGCGAGCTTTCTTT.

This chain links TRBV5-1 with TRBJ2-1, with D hard to call. This CDR3 contains 14 residues. Per germline, CDR1 SGHRS and CDR2 YFSETQ. V was pared by 1 base and J by 7 bases, with 12 bases between. The CDR3: CASSLSQAGNEQFF. CDR3 DNA sequence: TGCGCCAGCAGCTTGTCCCAGGCCGGTAATGAGCAGTTCTTC.

The genes are TRBV27 and TRBJ2-2; possible D gene TRBD2, 6 bases. Germline CDR1 MNHEY, CDR2 SMNVEV (reference sequence). The ends were cut back, 7 bases at V and 6 bases at J, with 15 bases in the middle. The CDR3 is 14 amino acids. The CDR3, as DNA: TGTGCCAGCACCCAACTAGCTCCGCCCGGGGAGCTGTTTTTT. Protein product: CASTQLAPPGELFF.

The CDR3, as DNA: TGTGCCAGCAGCGATTCATCAGCCCAGCATTTT. This translates into CASSDSSAQHF. This chain uses TRBV2 with TRBJ1-5, with D unresolved. Germline CDR1 is SNHLY and CDR2 is FYNNEI. The length of the CDR3 is 11 residues. V lost 6 bases and J lost 11, with 11 bases in between. Full variable domain (outside the CDR3, taken from reference TRBV2 and TRBJ1-5): EPEVTQTPSHQVTQMGQEVILRCVPISNHLYFYWYRQILGQKVEFLVSFYNNEISEKSEIFDDQFSVERPDGSNFTLKIRSTKLEDSAMYFCASSDSSAQHFGDGTRLSIL.

On this clone: Additional DNA sequences in this sample encode the identical CDR3. The rearrangement links TRBV6-1 to TRBJ1-5; D perhaps matches TRBD1 (5 bases). The ends were cut back, 6 bases at V and 0 bases at J, with 9 bases in the middle. CDR1 MNHNS and CDR2 SASEGT come from the germline V gene. The CDR3 is 14 residues long. This CDR3 is CASSDSYSNQPQHF. The CDR3 DNA is TGTGCCAGCAGCGACAGTTATAGCAATCAGCCCCAGCATTTT.

The rearrangement uses TRBV6-6 and TRBJ1-1; tentatively, D is TRBD1 (5 bases). Germline values: CDR1 MNHNY, CDR2 SVGAGI (reference sequence). Trimming took off 4 bases at V and 5 bases at J, with 14 bases between the two ends. CDR3 size: 14 residues. CDR3 in DNA: TGTGCCAGCAGTTTGCAGGAGGGGTCGACTGAAGCTTTCTTT. Protein: CASSLQEGSTEAFF.

V and J are TRBV30 and TRBJ1-2; D is perhaps TRBD1 (6 bases). Germline assignment: CDR1 GTSNPN and CDR2 SVGIG (reference sequence). V gave up 2 bases and J gave up 4 bases, with 17 bases separating them. This CDR3 has 15 amino acids. The CDR3 nucleotides are TGTGCCTGGAGTCTTAATCAGGGGCGCGGCTATGGCTACACCTTC. The encoded protein is CAWSLNQGRGYGYTF.

The gene calls are TRBV14 and TRBJ2-5; D gene uncertain. Trimming took off 4 bases at V and 5 bases at J, with 8 bases between the two ends. The CDR3 has 12 amino acids. Germline V lookup: CDR1 SGHDN, CDR2 FVKESK. The CDR3 protein is CASSPTWETQYF. DNA for the CDR3: TGTGCCAGCAGCCCTACGTGGGAGACCCAGTACTTC. Complete variable domain (other parts from reference TRBV14 and TRBJ2-5): EAGVTQFPSHSVIEKGQTVTLRCDPISGHDNLYWYRRVMGKEIKFLLHFVKESKQDESGMPNNRFLAERTGGTYSTLKVQPAELEDSGVYFCASSPTWETQYFGPGTRLLVL.

Concerning this clone: The sample contains more than one DNA sequence encoding this CDR3. V is TRBV6-5 and J is TRBJ1-1; D is undetermined. V lost 0 bases to trimming and J lost 1 base, with 6 bases between them. Per the germline V gene, CDR1 is MNHEY and CDR2 is SVGAGI. The CDR3 length is 14 residues. For the CDR3, the DNA is TGTGCCAGCAGTTACTCGACTGGGAACACTGAAGCTTTCTTT. Its protein is CASSYSTGNTEAFF.

The V call is TRBV11-3, the J call TRBJ2-3; a possible D gene is TRBD2 (6 bases). V dropped 1 base and J dropped 4 bases, with 15 bases sitting between them. Germline loops: CDR1 SGHNT, CDR2 YENEEA. The CDR3 contains 16 residues. CDR3 amino acids: CASSLGRVIGSDTQYF. The DNA for the CDR3 is TGTGCCAGCAGCTTAGGGAGGGTGATCGGGTCAGATACGCAGTATTTT.

This chain uses TRBV14 with TRBJ2-2; no clear D. Per the germline V gene, CDR1 is SGHDN and CDR2 is FVKESK. The V end was cut by 0 bases, the J end by 4 bases, with 12 bases between. The CDR3 runs to 16 residues. The CDR3 sequence: CASSQDQARITGELFF. The CDR3 bases are TGTGCCAGCAGCCAAGATCAGGCCCGCATCACCGGGGAGCTGTTTTTT.

The CDR3 nucleotides are TGTGCAAGTCGCTTTGGTCGGGGGGTCATAGATGAGCAGTTCTTC. As protein: CASRFGRGVIDEQFF. The chain is built from TRBV12-2 and TRBJ2-1; TRBD2, as called in the table, went unchecked against the DNA. TRBV12-2 is shown as a pseudogene. The CDR3 is made up of 15 amino acids.